The 10 T cell receptor beta chains reported below all come from one sample, sequenced in a study of response to subunit inactivated influenza vaccine. TCRdb redid the calling of the RT-PCR reads with MiXCR, one entry per CDR3 protein. Among about 310,000 distinct CDR3 sequences, 20% to 25% were seen once, and the ten largest hold about 9.4%. The sequences come from PBMCs from blood, collected approximately 22 months after vaccination. Receptors originate from a man between 50 and 69 years old who received an inactivated influenza vaccine.

The rearrangement joins TRBV6-1 to TRBJ2-7; D perhaps matches TRBD2 (5 bases). The V end lost 8 bases, the J end lost 5 bases, and 19 bases lay between the germline ends. The CDR3 consists of 14 residues. CDR1 is MNHNS, CDR2 SASEGT, per germline. The CDR3 loop reads CASHPRGFPHEQYF. CDR3 DNA: TGTGCCAGCCACCCCCGGGGTTTCCCCCACGAGCAGTACTTC.

J is TRBJ2-5 and V is TRBV7-2; tentative D call: TRBD2 (6 bases). Trimming cost V 1 base and J 2 bases, with 14 bases left between them. Germline V gene lookup returns CDR1 SGHTA and CDR2 FQGNSA. The CDR3 is 16 residues long. The CDR3 protein is CASSLGGGLWQETQYF. DNA for the CDR3: TGTGCCAGCAGCTTAGGTGGGGGGTTGTGGCAAGAGACCCAGTACTTC. Full variable domain (missing parts from reference TRBV7-2 and TRBJ2-5): GAGVSQSPSNKVTEKGKDVELRCDPISGHTALYWYRQSLGQGLEFLIYFQGNSAPDKSGLPSDRFSAERTGGSVSTLTIQRTQQEDSAVYLCASSLGGGLWQETQYFGPGTRLLVL.

This clonotype showed up many times. The CDR3 protein is CASSPVSGAGYGYTF. The CDR3 DNA follows: TGTGCCAGCTCACCAGTCTCAGGGGCGGGCTATGGCTACACCTTC. The J gene is TRBJ1-2, the V gene TRBV18; the D gene is possibly TRBD1 (6 bases). Germline V CDR1 and CDR2: KGHSH, LQKENI. Trimming took 2 bases from V and 4 from J, leaving 14 bases between them. This CDR3 is built from 15 residues. The full variable domain, rest sourced from reference TRBV18 and TRBJ1-2, is NAGVMQNPRHLVRRRGQEARLRCSPMKGHSHVYWYRQLPEEGLKFMVYLQKENIIDESGMPKERFSAEFPKEGPSILRIQQVVRGDSAAYFCASSPVSGAGYGYTFGSGTRLTVV.

The chain links TRBV15 to TRBJ1-4; 12 bases line up with TRBD1. J gave up 7 bases and V 2 bases, and 14 bases lay outside the gene matches. The CDR3 runs to 19 residues. The germline V gene encodes CDR1 LNHNV and CDR2 YYDKDF (reference sequence). As DNA, the CDR3 is TGTGCCACCAGCAGAACAATCGGGACAGGGGGCGCGAAGGGTGAAAAACTGTTTTTT. Translating it yields CATSRTIGTGGAKGEKLFF.

The genes are TRBV20-1 and TRBJ1-6; 8 bases fit TRBD1. The CDR3 runs to 18 residues. CDR1 is DFQATT and CDR2 is SNEGSKA in the germline V gene (reference sequence). V shed 6 bases and J 0 bases; nucleotides not matched to a gene: 13. This CDR3 reads CSAYPRGQASSYNSPLHF. The CDR3 DNA follows: TGCAGTGCCTACCCTCGGGGACAGGCGAGCTCCTATAATTCACCCCTCCACTTT.

The rearrangement uses TRBV15 and TRBJ1-2; maybe TRBD1 (6 bases). This CDR3 is built from 13 residues. CDR1 is LNHNV, CDR2 YYDKDF, per germline (reference sequence). V lost 4 bases, J lost 5 bases, and 11 bases lay in between. CDR3 loop: CATSIGGHYGYTF. As DNA, the CDR3 is TGTGCCACCAGCATTGGGGGCCATTATGGCTACACCTTC. The variable domain in full, with the rest retrieved from reference TRBV15 and TRBJ1-2, is DAMVIQNPRYQVTQFGKPVTLSCSQTLNHNVMYWYQQKSSQAPKLLFHYYDKDFNNEADTPDNFQSRRPNTSFCFLDIRSPGLGDTAMYLCATSIGGHYGYTFGSGTRLTVV.

This clonotype was seen only once. The J gene is TRBJ2-7, the V gene TRBV20-1; D remains unclear. The ends were cut back, 0 bases at V and 1 base at J, with 7 bases in the middle. Germline V CDR1 and CDR2: DFQATT, SNEGSKA (reference sequence). This CDR3 spans 13 amino acids. The CDR3 sequence is CSARDPKSYEQYF. The CDR3 bases are TGCAGTGCTAGAGATCCAAAGTCCTACGAGCAGTACTTC.

This clonotype showed up just a few times. Sequence at one end of the junction differs from germline and may be a read error. The chain combines TRBV12-3 or TRBV12-4 with TRBJ1-1; D ambiguous. There are 13 residues in the CDR3. CDR3 coding DNA: TGTGCCACCAGTTCGTTGAGTAACACTGAAGCTTTCTTT. Translation: CATSSLSNTEAFF.

The J gene is TRBJ1-5, the V gene TRBV7-8; D gene unclear. The CDR3 totals 15 residues. V lost 4 bases to trimming and J lost 0 bases, with 10 bases between them. CDR1 SGHVS and CDR2 FQNEAQ come from the germline V gene. The CDR3 DNA is TGTGCCAGCAGCTATAGCGGGAGTAGCAATCAGCCCCAGCATTTT. Its protein product is CASSYSGSSNQPQHF. Supplemented by reference TRBV7-8 and TRBJ1-5, the full variable domain reads GAGVSQSPRYKVAKRGQDVALRCDPISGHVSLFWYQQALGQGPEFLTYFQNEAQLDKSGLPSDRFFAERPEGSVSTLKIQRTQQEDSAVYLCASSYSGSSNQPQHFGDGTRLSIL.

Remarks on this clonotype: An end of the junction differs from the germline gene, which may be a read error. The J gene is TRBJ1-5, the V gene TRBV12-3 or TRBV12-4; D call uncertain. The CDR3 has 17 residues. CDR3 protein: CTSSLVASTYSNQPQHF. In DNA, the CDR3 is TGTACCAGCAGTTTAGTGGCCAGCACCTATAGCAATCAGCCCCAGCATTTT.